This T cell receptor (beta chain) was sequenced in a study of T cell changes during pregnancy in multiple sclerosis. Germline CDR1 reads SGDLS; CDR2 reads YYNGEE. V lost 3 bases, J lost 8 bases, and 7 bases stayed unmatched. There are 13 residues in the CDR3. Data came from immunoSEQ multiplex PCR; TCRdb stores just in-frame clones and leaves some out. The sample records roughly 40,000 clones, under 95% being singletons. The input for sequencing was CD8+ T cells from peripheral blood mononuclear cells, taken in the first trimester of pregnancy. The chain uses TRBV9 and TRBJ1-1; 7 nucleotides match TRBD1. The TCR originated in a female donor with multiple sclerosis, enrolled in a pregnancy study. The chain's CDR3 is CASSEGGRGEAFF. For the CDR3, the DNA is TGTGCCAGCAGCGAAGGGGGCCGTGGCGAAGCTTTCTTT.